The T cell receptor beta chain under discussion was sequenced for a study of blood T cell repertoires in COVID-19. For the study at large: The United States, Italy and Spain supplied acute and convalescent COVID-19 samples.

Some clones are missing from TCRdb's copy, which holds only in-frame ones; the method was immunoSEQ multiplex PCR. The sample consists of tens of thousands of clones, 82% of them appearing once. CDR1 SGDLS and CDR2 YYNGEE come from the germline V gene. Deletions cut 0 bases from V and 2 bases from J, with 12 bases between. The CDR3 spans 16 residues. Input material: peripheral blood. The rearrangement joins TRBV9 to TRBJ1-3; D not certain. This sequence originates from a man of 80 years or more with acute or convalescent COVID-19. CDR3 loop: CASSVGSRSTGNTIYF. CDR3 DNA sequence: TGTGCCAGCAGCGTAGGGTCCAGGTCGACTGGAAACACCATATATTTT.